This TCR beta chain came from a study of cytomegalovirus exposure and HLA in healthy donors. V was pared by 4 bases and J by 6 bases, with 13 bases between. The length of the CDR3 is 14 residues. Germline CDR1 and CDR2: SNHLY and FYNNEI. Vbeta (60) and Jbeta (13) primers were used in the PCR. Clones were read by immunoSEQ multiplex PCR, and TCRdb kept only the in-frame ones, dropping some. Here the sample spans around 160,000 clones, 65% to 80% being singletons. The chain has TRBV2 and TRBJ1-5, with D maybe TRBD1 (5 bases). Sequenced input: PBMCs. The receptor comes from a woman aged 40 to 55 in good health and CMV-seropositive. The CDR3 DNA reads TGTGCCAGCAGTGGTCAGGGTGTCTTTCAGCCCCAGCATTTT. Protein product: CASSGQGVFQPQHF.